Below are 14 T cell receptor beta chains sequenced from a single sample in a study of T-cell reconstitution after alpha-beta-depleted transplantation in children. The TCRbeta library incorporated unique molecular identifiers. TCRdb reanalysed the PCR reads using MiXCR and keeps one entry per CDR3 protein. Of around 370,000 distinct CDR3 sequences in the sample, about a tenth were seen once. The source material was PBMCs from the stem cell graft donor, sampled from the stem cell graft. The receptor source for this set is a human donor who donated a stem cell graft to a child with acute lymphoblastic leukemia.

CDR3 in amino acids: CASSSRQGTIATNEKLFF. The DNA for the CDR3 is TGTGCCAGCAGCTCAAGACAGGGGACGATTGCAACTAATGAAAAACTGTTTTTT. The chain has TRBV11-1 and TRBJ1-4, with 8 bases aligning to TRBD1. V was pared by 4 bases and J by 0 bases, with 10 bases of the junction left unmatched. Germline V CDR1 and CDR2: SGHAT, FQDESV (reference sequence). The CDR3 sequence is 18 residues long. The full variable domain, its missing parts supplied by reference TRBV11-1 and TRBJ1-4, is EAEVAQSPRYKITEKSQAVAFWCDPISGHATLYWYRQILGQGPELLVQFQDESVVDDSQLPKDRFSAERLKGVDSTLKIQPAELGDSAMYLCASSSRQGTIATNEKLFFGSGTQLSVL.

This clonotype was counted between two and nine times. The chain uses TRBV7-2 and TRBJ2-1; 11 bases are shared with TRBD2. This CDR3 is 16 amino acids long. Looked up from germline, CDR1 is SGHTA and CDR2 is FQGNSA. V was pared by 3 bases and J by 7 bases, with 8 bases of the junction left unmatched. CDR3: CASSFGLAGGLNEQFF. DNA of the CDR3: TGTGCCAGCAGCTTTGGGTTAGCGGGAGGGCTGAATGAGCAGTTCTTC.

There are a few counts of this clonotype. The rearrangement uses TRBV12-3 or TRBV12-4 and TRBJ1-2; D is perhaps TRBD1 (6 bases). The CDR3 runs to 12 residues. Trimming shortened V by 6 bases and J by 6 bases, and 11 bases separated the two germline ends. CDR3 amino acids: CASRGSGDGYTF. The CDR3 region has the DNA TGTGCCAGCAGGGGGTCAGGGGATGGCTACACCTTC.

There are many counts of this clonotype. CDR3 nucleotides: TGCGCCAGCAGCCAAATAGGACAGGGGGTAGGGGAGCAGTACTTC. It translates to CASSQIGQGVGEQYF. The rearrangement joins TRBV4-3 to TRBJ2-7, with TRBD1 matching 10 bases. There are 15 residues in the CDR3. Germline CDR1 is LGHNA and CDR2 is YSLEER. Unmatched junction bases numbered 8, after V lost 2 bases and J lost 7 bases.

This clonotype was recorded many times. The chain couples TRBV3-1 to TRBJ2-3; tentatively, D is TRBD2 (5 bases). Trimming removed 4 bases from V and 2 bases from J, with 19 bases in between. This CDR3 has 17 amino acids. Germline CDR1 LGHDT, CDR2 YNNKEL (reference sequence). CDR3 loop: CASSPNWASSYTDTQYF. The CDR3 nucleotides read TGTGCCAGCAGCCCAAATTGGGCTAGCTCTTACACAGATACGCAGTATTTT.

The gene calls are TRBV5-1 and TRBJ2-1; D possibly corresponds to TRBD2 (5 bases). Trimming took off 0 bases at V and 9 bases at J, with 16 bases between the two ends. CDR1 is SGHRS, CDR2 YFSETQ, per germline. The CDR3 is made up of 15 amino acids. The CDR3: CASSLALVWGAEQFF. The CDR3 coding sequence is TGCGCCAGCAGCTTGGCCCTAGTCTGGGGAGCTGAGCAGTTCTTC. The whole variable domain, remainder taken from reference TRBV5-1 and TRBJ2-1, is KAGVTQTPRYLIKTRGQQVTLSCSPISGHRSVSWYQQTPGQGLQFLFEYFSETQRNKGNFPGRFSGRQFSNSRSEMNVSTLELGDSALYLCASSLALVWGAEQFFGPGTRLTVL.

This clonotype was seen at least ten times. The V call is TRBV5-1, the J call TRBJ1-1; D gene uncertain. This CDR3 has 15 residues. Germline loops: CDR1 SGHRS, CDR2 YFSETQ. Trimming removed 5 bases from V and 1 base from J, with 15 bases in between. CDR3 nucleotide sequence: TGCGCCAGCAGTGGGATGGGCGTCGAGAACACTGAAGCTTTCTTT. Its protein product is CASSGMGVENTEAFF.

The V and J genes are TRBV5-1 and TRBJ2-1; 7 bases match TRBD2. CDR1 is SGHRS and CDR2 is YFSETQ in the germline V gene. With 7 bases clipped from V and 0 bases from J, the junction kept 10 bases outside the gene matches. The CDR3 is 16 amino acids. The DNA of the CDR3 is TGCGCCAGCGCCAGGGAGGGCCGTAGCTCCTACAATGAGCAGTTCTTC. This gives the protein CASAREGRSSYNEQFF.

The chain is built from TRBV7-9 and TRBJ2-1; 14 bases match TRBD2. The V gene's germline CDR1 is SEHNR and CDR2 FQNEAQ (reference sequence). V dropped 4 bases and J dropped 3; count of bases not matched to a gene: 5. The CDR3 covers 17 residues. In DNA, the CDR3 is TGTGCCAGCAGCTCCGGGACTAGCGGGAGTAACTACAATGAGCAGTTCTTC. It codes for CASSSGTSGSNYNEQFF.

This clonotype was detected a few times. V is TRBV12-3 or TRBV12-4 and J is TRBJ2-7; no clear D gene. The CDR3 totals 16 residues. Between the trimmed V and J ends, which lost 5 bases and 0 bases, there was a span of 17 bases. CDR3 sequence: CASSAFLTESSYEQYF. CDR3 sequence (DNA): TGTGCCAGCAGTGCGTTCCTGACGGAAAGCTCCTACGAGCAGTACTTC.

The V gene is TRBV27, the J gene TRBJ2-6; D gene uncertain. Germline loops: CDR1 MNHEY, CDR2 SMNVEV (reference sequence). The CDR3 covers 15 residues. V was cut by 3 bases and J by 4 bases, with 10 bases left in between. The CDR3 coding sequence is TGTGCCAGCAGTTTGATGGGTCTCGGGGCCAACGTCCTGACTTTC. Residues: CASSLMGLGANVLTF.

This clonotype came up once. V usage is TRBV5-5 and J usage is TRBJ2-2; 12 nucleotides match TRBD1. The CDR3 spans 16 residues. Germline assignment: CDR1 SGHKS and CDR2 YYEKEE (reference sequence). After removal of 4 bases from V and 5 bases from J, the junction contained 6 bases not matched to a gene. As DNA, the CDR3 is TGTGCCAGCAGCGACGGGACAGGGGGCCGTACCGGGGAGCTGTTTTTT. Protein: CASSDGTGGRTGELFF.

This clonotype was seen many times. The chain carries TRBV7-2 and TRBJ2-7; no firm D call. This CDR3 has 13 residues. V was pared by 0 bases and J by 6 bases, with 9 bases between. Germline CDR1 SGHTA, CDR2 FQGNSA. CDR3 coding DNA: TGTGCCAGCAGCTTAGCTCTCTCGAGCGAGCAGTACTTC. This translates into CASSLALSSEQYF.

This clonotype occurred many times. Here the CDR3 DNA reads TGTGCCAGCACCAGGACAGGATTAATCGACGAGCAGTACTTC. It specifies CASTRTGLIDEQYF. The rearrangement joins TRBV7-6 to TRBJ2-7; TRBD1 aligns across 7 bases. The CDR3 spans 14 residues. In germline, CDR1 is SGHVS, CDR2 FNYEAQ. The V and J ends lost 7 bases and 5 bases, in that order; junction bases with no gene match: 11.